This T cell receptor (beta chain) stems from a study of glioma-infiltrating T cells. As to this clonotype: Its antigen is undetermined. A junction end diverges from the germline sequence, so it may reflect a read error.

There are 14 residues in the CDR3. Germline assignment: CDR1 PRHDT and CDR2 FYEKMQ (reference sequence). Whole-study results and caveats: Tissue-blood divergence was below expectation in non-neoplastic patients, above in gliomas.

The iRepertoire nested amplicon-rescue multiplex PCR amplified TCR alpha and beta CDR3s from RNA. For one-step reverse transcription and amplification, about 90-400 ng of tissue mRNA or PBMC total RNA was used. One entry per CDR3 protein, called by TCRdb with MiXCR from the multiplex PCR reads. Among more than 95,000 distinct CDR3 sequences listed, less than 30% were seen once. This chain connects TRBV13 to TRBJ1-1; possibly TRBD1 for D (5 bases). The sequencing sample was made of glioma tissue, nonneoplastic brain tissue, or PBMCs (not recorded which). This sequence originates from a human donor with low-grade glioma or glioblastoma, undergoing nonglioma brain surgery, or in good health (not recorded which). CDR3 region: CVSGKGPMNTEAFF. The CDR3 bases are TGTGTCAGCGGAAAGGGACCTATGAACACTGAAGCTTTCTTT.